Below, one T cell receptor beta chain is given with its context. This sample is part of a study of blood T cell repertoires in COVID-19. The overall study: The samples span acute and convalescent COVID-19 from the United States, Italy and Spain.

Generated by immunoSEQ multiplex PCR, the TCRdb table keeps only in-frame clones and is missing some. Of 300,000 or so clones detected, under 95% appear once; the ten largest clones hold around 2.7%. All enrollees were roughly 18 to 95 years old and from around 25 US areas. Participants were placed into cohorts based on the clinical history they reported. Donors in Cohort 3 who had recovered were those with two negative PCRs, healthcare professional clearance, or resolution of their symptoms. Germline assignment: CDR1 SEHNR and CDR2 FQNEAQ (reference sequence). V was clipped by 5 bases and J by 9 bases, with 8 bases between them. This CDR3 is built from 11 residues.

V and J are TRBV7-9 and TRBJ1-3; D not resolved. This TCR was sampled from a man aged 55-75 years who had recovered from COVID-19. The sequenced sample was PBMCs or T cells enriched from blood (not recorded which). In DNA, the CDR3 is TGTGCCAGCAGCCCCCAGGTCACCATATATTTT. This codes for CASSPQVTIYF.